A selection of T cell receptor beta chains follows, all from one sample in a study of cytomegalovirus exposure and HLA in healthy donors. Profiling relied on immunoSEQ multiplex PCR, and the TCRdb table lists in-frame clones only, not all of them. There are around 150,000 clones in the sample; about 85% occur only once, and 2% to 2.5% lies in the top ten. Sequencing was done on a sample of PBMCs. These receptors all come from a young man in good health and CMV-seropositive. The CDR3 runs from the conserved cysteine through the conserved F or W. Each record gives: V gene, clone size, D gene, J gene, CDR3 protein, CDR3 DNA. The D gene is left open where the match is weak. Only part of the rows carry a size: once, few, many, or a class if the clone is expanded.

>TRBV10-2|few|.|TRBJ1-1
CASRVRNTEAFF
TGCGCCAGCAGGGTCAGAAACACTGAAGCTTTCTTT
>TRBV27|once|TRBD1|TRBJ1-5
CASRITGGNQPQHF
TGTGCCAGCAGGATAACAGGGGGCAATCAGCCCCAGCATTTT
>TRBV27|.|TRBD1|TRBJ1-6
CASSLTGGARSPLHF
TGTGCCAGCAGTTTAACAGGGGGCGCGCGGTCACCCCTCCACTTT
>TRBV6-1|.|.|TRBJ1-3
CASRGQGNTIYF
TGTGCCAGCAGGGGACAAGGAAACACCATATATTTT
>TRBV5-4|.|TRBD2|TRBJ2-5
CASSLEGLAEAQYF
TGTGCCAGCAGCTTGGAGGGACTAGCGGAGGCCCAGTACTTC
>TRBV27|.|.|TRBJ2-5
CASSTGGEETQYF
TGTGCCAGCAGTACAGGAGGGGAAGAGACCCAGTACTTC
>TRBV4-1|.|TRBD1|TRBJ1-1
CASSQEDRALGPEAFF
TGCGCCAGCAGCCAAGAGGACAGGGCCCTTGGTCCTGAAGCTTTCTTT
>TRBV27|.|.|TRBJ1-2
CASSLSAASASTYGYTF
TGTGCCAGCAGTTTAAGTGCCGCGAGCGCTTCTACCTATGGCTACACCTTC
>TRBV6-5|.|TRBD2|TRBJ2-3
CASKPGGPLDTQYF
TGTGCCAGCAAACCGGGGGGGCCTTTAGATACGCAGTATTTT
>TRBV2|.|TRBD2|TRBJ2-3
CASSEAPTSGGAGTQYF
TGTGCCAGCAGTGAAGCCCCGACTAGCGGGGGGGCGGGTACGCAGTATTTT
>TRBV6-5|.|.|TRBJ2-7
CASSVPSVSYEQYF
TGTGCCAGCTCAGTACCCTCAGTCTCCTACGAGCAGTACTTC
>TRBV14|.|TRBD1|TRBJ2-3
CASSLLDRRTDTQYF
TGTGCCAGCAGTCTCCTGGACAGGCGCACAGATACGCAGTATTTT
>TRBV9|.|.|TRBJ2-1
CASSVGQMEGNEQFF
TGTGCCAGCAGCGTAGGACAGATGGAGGGGAATGAGCAGTTCTTC
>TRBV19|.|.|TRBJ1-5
CASTPPWGGQPQHF
TGTGCCAGTACTCCGCCCTGGGGGGGTCAGCCCCAGCATTTT
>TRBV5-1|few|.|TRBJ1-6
CASSLAREGNSPLHF
TGCGCCAGCAGCTTGGCCAGGGAAGGTAATTCACCCCTCCACTTT
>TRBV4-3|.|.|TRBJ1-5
CASSQEARQPQHF
TGCGCCAGCAGCCAAGAGGCCCGTCAGCCCCAGCATTTT
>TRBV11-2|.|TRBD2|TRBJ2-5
CASSSGLAGGAYF
TGTGCCAGCAGCTCGGGACTAGCGGGGGGAGCGTACTTC
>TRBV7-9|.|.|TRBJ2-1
CASSFDSYNEQFF
TGTGCCAGCAGCTTCGACAGCTACAATGAGCAGTTCTTC
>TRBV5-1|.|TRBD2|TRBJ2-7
CASRREGGTYEQYF
TGCGCCAGCCGTCGGGAGGGAGGGACCTACGAGCAGTACTTC
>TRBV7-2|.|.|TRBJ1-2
CASSLGQGMDGYTF
TGTGCCAGCAGCTTAGGTCAGGGAATGGATGGCTACACCTTC
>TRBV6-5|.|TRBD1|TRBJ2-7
CASTPQGVVSYEQYF
TGTGCCAGCACCCCCCAGGGGGTCGTATCCTACGAGCAGTACTTC
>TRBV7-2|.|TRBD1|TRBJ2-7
CASSPQPGQGAYEQYF
TGTGCCAGCAGCCCCCAACCGGGACAGGGGGCCTACGAGCAGTACTTC
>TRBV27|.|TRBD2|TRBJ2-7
CASSLIASGAYEQYF
TGTGCCAGCAGTTTAATAGCTAGCGGGGCCTACGAGCAGTACTTC
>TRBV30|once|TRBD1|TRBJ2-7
CAAWDRMSTKQYF
TGTGCCGCTTGGGACAGGATGTCTACGAAGCAGTACTTC
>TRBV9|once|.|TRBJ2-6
CASRGVSGKGANVLTF
TGTGCCAGCAGAGGGGTCTCAGGGAAGGGGGCCAACGTCCTGACTTTC
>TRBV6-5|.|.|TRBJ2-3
CASSWGRGGVTDTQYF
TGTGCCAGCAGTTGGGGGCGAGGGGGGGTCACAGATACGCAGTATTTT
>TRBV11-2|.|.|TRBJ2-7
CASSLAGSSYEQYF
TGTGCCAGCAGCTTGGCGGGCAGCTCCTACGAGCAGTACTTC
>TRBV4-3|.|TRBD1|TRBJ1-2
CASSQGTGASRGYTF
TGCGCCAGCAGCCAAGGGACAGGGGCGTCCCGTGGCTACACCTTC
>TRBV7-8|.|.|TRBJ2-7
CASSPHRSSSYEQYF
TGTGCCAGCAGCCCACACCGATCATCCTCCTACGAGCAGTACTTC
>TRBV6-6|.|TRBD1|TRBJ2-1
CASTTGAYNEQFF
TGTGCCAGCACGACAGGGGCCTACAATGAGCAGTTCTTC
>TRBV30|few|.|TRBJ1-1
CAWNRQGLEFGEAFF
TGTGCCTGGAATCGCCAGGGGCTGGAGTTTGGTGAAGCTTTCTTT
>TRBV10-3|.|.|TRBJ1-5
CAISNEQGSNQPQHF
TGTGCCATCAGTAACGAACAGGGTAGCAATCAGCCCCAGCATTTT
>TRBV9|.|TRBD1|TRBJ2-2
CASSDYRGLGGELFF
TGTGCCAGCAGCGACTACAGGGGGCTGGGCGGGGAGCTGTTTTTT
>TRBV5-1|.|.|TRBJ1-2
CASSLVGGADYGYTF
TGCGCCAGCAGCTTGGTGGGGGGGGCGGACTATGGCTACACCTTC
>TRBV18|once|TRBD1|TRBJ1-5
CASSPEGQGWFDQPQHF
TGTGCCAGCTCACCAGAAGGACAGGGGTGGTTCGATCAGCCCCAGCATTTT